The rows below give T cell receptor beta chains drawn from one sample of a study of Graves' ophthalmopathy and Graves' hyperthyroidism. One entry per CDR3 protein, called by TCRdb with MiXCR from the multiplex PCR reads. Of 200,000 to 250,000 distinct CDR3 sequences in the sample, 20% to 25% are singletons; the top ten hold about 40%. The specimen sequenced was peripheral blood. The receptors were gathered from a woman aged 50 to 60 with Graves' ophthalmopathy. Each CDR3 is given with its conserved first and last residue. The order of the fields is V gene, CDR3 protein.

V: TRBV28
CDR3: CASNPGVAGVPETQYF

V: TRBV19
CDR3: CASSSRDRGYEQYF

V: TRBV12-5
CDR3: CASGADVRTAKRAEAFF

V: TRBV20-1
CDR3: CSASGLAVETQYF

V: TRBV28
CDR3: CASSLLGGSYEQYF

V: TRBV24-1
CDR3: CATSAQGQGVSYGYTF

V: TRBV2
CDR3: CASSEDSALSNQPQHF

V: TRBV28
CDR3: CASSLARDRAYGYTF

V: TRBV4-1
CDR3: CASSQALLTQETQYF

V: TRBV6-5
CDR3: CASSYGQGDYEQYF

V: TRBV19
CDR3: CASSIYLRQGTEASF

V: TRBV4-2
CDR3: CASSQDRAWGTEAFF

V: TRBV28
CDR3: CASSSADRGNTEAFF

V: TRBV11-2
CDR3: CASSIGLASEQYF

V: TRBV29-1
CDR3: CSILQGAYGYTF

V: TRBV6-5
CDR3: CASSYGRTGTAGEQYF

V: TRBV12-3/TRBV12-4
CDR3: CASSLGQGTDTQYF

V: TRBV12-3/TRBV12-4
CDR3: CASSFDPRAGYTF

V: TRBV30
CDR3: CAWKGARNTEAFF

V: TRBV27
CDR3: CASSLGGVHQPQHF

V: TRBV5-1
CDR3: CASRKEGTNTEASF

V: TRBV25-1
CDR3: CASSELGTGGSGANVLTF

V: TRBV12-5
CDR3: CASGLGSANYGYTF

V: TRBV3-1
CDR3: CASSQGAAGNTEAFF

V: TRBV6-1
CDR3: CASSEESGTVYEQYF

V: TRBV11-2
CDR3: CASSTLAGLYNEQFF

V: TRBV5-1
CDR3: CASSLGGSVSYEQYF

V: TRBV24-1
CDR3: CATSDPGQGNTEAFF

V: TRBV29-1
CDR3: CSVEVQGRSYEQYF

V: TRBV6-5
CDR3: CASNNLAVPGELFF

V: TRBV25-1
CDR3: CASSPINWGGVRSGANVLTF

V: TRBV29-1
CDR3: CSVFNTDNYGYTF

V: TRBV25-1
CDR3: CASSELQEETQYF

V: TRBV6-2/TRBV6-3
CDR3: CASSYGGSSNEQFF

V: TRBV6-1
CDR3: CASSSRVRETQYF

V: TRBV7-2
CDR3: CASSLVAGPSNEQYF

V: TRBV5-1
CDR3: CASSLKRASLSYEQYF

V: TRBV6-5
CDR3: CASSHRTSTQYF

V: TRBV11-1
CDR3: CASSLDRPHQLAGANVLTF

V: TRBV5-1
CDR3: CASTMSGWGENTEAFF

V: TRBV19
CDR3: CASSIGQGAQPQHF

V: TRBV12-3/TRBV12-4
CDR3: CASSFFGYTGELFF

V: TRBV3-1
CDR3: CASSRDRATEAFF

V: TRBV7-8
CDR3: CASSLEGAGRNTIYF

V: TRBV7-9
CDR3: CASSPGLSSPLHF

V: TRBV15
CDR3: CATSRDWGGGLNTGELFF

V: TRBV7-7
CDR3: CASRLPGTGISWYGYTF